The sequence of this T cell receptor (beta chain) was determined in a study of control samples from healthy donors and cancer patients. This CDR3 has 15 residues. V lost 8 bases, J lost 4 bases, and 21 bases lay in between. CDR1 and CDR2 from the germline V gene are LNHDA and SQIVND (reference sequence). TCRdb's table, derived via immunoSEQ multiplex PCR, lists solely in-frame clones and lacks some. The data contain roughly 150,000 clones, about 91% of them seen just once; the ten biggest clones take up approximately 1.6%. The sample comprised blood. The TCR was taken from a man in his late teens or twenties in good health. J is TRBJ2-7 and V is TRBV19, with D perhaps assigned TRBD1 or TRBD2 (6 bases each). The CDR3 DNA is TGTGCCAGTGCGGGGACACAAACCCGGGGTTACGAGCAGTACTTC. Translated, it gives CASAGTQTRGYEQYF.